This T cell receptor beta chain originates from a study of cytomegalovirus exposure and HLA in healthy donors. Notes on the study in general: A link between a missense DCLRE1C variant and TCR beta V- and J-gene trimming emerged from a later analysis. Looking again later, the authors saw that most CMV-associated TCR beta chains seemed HLA-restricted.

The CDR3 has 14 residues. Between the trimmed V and J ends, which lost 2 bases and 4 bases, there was a span of 12 bases. The germline V gene has CDR1 MDHEN and CDR2 SYDVKM. Remarks on this clone: Antigen unknown.

The PCR contained 60 Vbeta and 13 Jbeta primers. Only in-frame clones appear in the TCRdb table, and some are missing; sequencing was by immunoSEQ multiplex PCR. This repertoire shows about 140,000 clones, 75% to 90% found once; its top ten account for around 1.3%. The chain couples TRBV28 to TRBJ2-7; D is perhaps TRBD1 (6 bases). This receptor was identified in a female donor in good health and CMV-seronegative. Sample: PBMCs. CDR3 residues: CASSLAGQIYEQYF. The CDR3 DNA follows: TGTGCCAGCAGTTTAGCTGGACAGATTTACGAGCAGTACTTC.